The sequence of this T cell receptor beta chain was determined in a study of early T cells in non-severe SARS-CoV-2 infection. Germline CDR1 and CDR2: MGHDK and SYGVNS. Trimming pared 5 bases from V and 5 bases from J, leaving 18 bases between. This CDR3 contains 15 residues. Unique molecular identifiers tagged individual cDNA molecules. TCRdb analysed the 5' RACE reads with MiXCR anew, one entry per CDR3 protein. The sample lists tens of thousands of distinct CDR3 sequences, 12% occurring once. V gene TRBV25-1 combines with J gene TRBJ2-5; D might be TRBD2 (6 bases). This sequence originates from an adult who was a healthcare worker with PCR-confirmed SARS-CoV-2 infection or an uninfected control (not recorded which). Sample: whole blood. The CDR3 coding sequence is TGTGCCAGCAGTAAGGGAGGTAGCGGAGGGGAGACCCAGTACTTC. This sequence encodes CASSKGGSGGETQYF.